The 24 T cell receptor beta chains below were found in one sample sequenced in a study of cytomegalovirus exposure and HLA in healthy donors. PCR amplification relied on 60 Vbeta primers (plus 13 Jbeta primers). Profiled with immunoSEQ multiplex PCR; TCRdb holds only in-frame clones, not every one. This table has roughly 100,000 clones, approximately 80% appearing once. The sequencing sample was made of PBMCs. Receptors originate from a male donor in good health and CMV-seronegative.

The chain couples TRBV30 to TRBJ2-5, with D maybe TRBD2 (6 bases). This CDR3 has 15 amino acids. CDR1 is GTSNPN and CDR2 is SVGIG in the germline V gene (reference sequence). Trimming left V 3 bases short and J 5 bases short, with 19 bases between. CDR3 nucleotides: TGTGCCTGGAGCGTCCGCGGTGCGGGGCTGGAGACCCAGTACTTC. Translating gives CAWSVRGAGLETQYF.

V and J are TRBV5-1 and TRBJ2-1, with TRBD2 identical over 10 bases. CDR3 length: 14 amino acids. Germline loops: CDR1 SGHRS, CDR2 YFSETQ. V was pared by 2 bases and J by 6 bases, with 2 bases of the junction left unmatched. The CDR3 DNA sequence: TGCGCCAGCAGCTTAGCGGGAGGGACCAATGAGCAGTTCTTC. Translated: CASSLAGGTNEQFF.

About this clone itself: Compared with germline, one end of the junction differs, possibly owing to a read error. This same CDR3 is encoded by further DNA sequences in the sample. The gene calls are TRBV11-1 and TRBJ2-6; D unresolved. The CDR3 runs 15 residues. Germline V gene lookup returns CDR1 SGHAT and CDR2 FQDESV (reference sequence). CDR3 loop: CASSLPSPGANVLTF. The CDR3 coding sequence is TGCGCCAGCAGCTTACCCAGTCCTGGGGCCAACGTCCTGACTTTC.

V gene TRBV5-1 combines with J gene TRBJ2-4; 7 bases line up with TRBD1. Germline trimming cut 4 bases from V and 3 bases from J; bases unmatched to any gene: 10. This CDR3 is built from 16 residues. The germline V gene has CDR1 SGHRS and CDR2 YFSETQ. CDR3 sequence (DNA): TGCGCCAGCAGCCGAACCGATGACAGGGTCAAAAACATTCAGTACTTC. This sequence encodes CASSRTDDRVKNIQYF.

The V and J genes are TRBV6-1 and TRBJ2-3, with D possibly matching TRBD2 (5 bases). Germline V CDR1 and CDR2: MNHNS, SASEGT. Between the trimmed V and J ends, which lost 6 bases and 6 bases, there was a span of 13 bases. The CDR3 covers 13 residues. As DNA, the CDR3 is TGTGCCAGCAGCCTAACTAGTTGGGATACGCAGTATTTT. It encodes CASSLTSWDTQYF.

This clone was recorded a few times. The chain couples TRBV28 to TRBJ1-4; D is unresolved. The CDR3 covers 12 residues. V dropped 3 bases and J dropped 6 bases, with 5 bases sitting between them. Germline CDR1 MDHEN, CDR2 SYDVKM. CDR3 sequence (DNA): TGTGCCAGCAGTTTGAGGGATGAAAAACTGTTTTTT. Amino acid sequence: CASSLRDEKLFF.

This chain uses TRBV9 with TRBJ2-1; maybe TRBD2 (6 bases). V was shortened by 2 bases and J by 0 bases, with 9 bases between the two germline ends. CDR1 is SGDLS, CDR2 YYNGEE, per germline. This CDR3 region has 15 residues. Here the CDR3 reads CASSVSGSSYNEQFF. CDR3 nucleotide sequence: TGTGCCAGCAGCGTGTCCGGGAGCTCCTACAATGAGCAGTTCTTC.

V usage is TRBV19 and J usage is TRBJ2-7; 9 bases map to TRBD1. V gave up 4 bases and J gave up 7 bases; unmatched junction bases: 8. The CDR3 extends over 14 amino acids. Germline CDR1 LNHDA, CDR2 SQIVND (reference sequence). The CDR3, as DNA: TGTGCCAGTAGTAACGGACAGGGGCACTCTGAGCAGTACTTC. Translating gives CASSNGQGHSEQYF.

The chain uses TRBV30 and TRBJ1-2; no firm D call. Trimming removed 0 bases at V and 2 bases at J, with 13 bases between. The CDR3 length is 15 residues. Looked up from germline, CDR1 is GTSNPN and CDR2 is SVGIG (reference sequence). CDR3 coding DNA: TGTGCCTGGAGTGTGTCAGGATCGTTGAACTATGGCTACACCTTC. Translating gives CAWSVSGSLNYGYTF.

This clone was counted ten times or more. This sequence joins TRBV29-1 and TRBJ1-1, with 7 bases that match TRBD1. The CDR3 has 16 residues. V was pared by 5 bases and J by 4 bases, with 16 bases of the junction left unmatched. The germline gives CDR1 SQVTM, CDR2 ANQGSEA. CDR3 residues: CSVPPTRGREGTEAFF. The CDR3 coding sequence is TGCAGCGTTCCCCCGACGAGGGGGCGGGAGGGCACTGAAGCTTTCTTT.

This clone occurred once. V is TRBV18 and J is TRBJ1-2, with 9 bases aligning to TRBD1. From germline, CDR1 is KGHSH and CDR2 LQKENI. The V gene end was trimmed by 3 bases and the J gene end by 0 bases; junction bases not matched to a gene: 5. The CDR3 loop spans 16 amino acids. The CDR3 sequence: CASSPGTGRTNYGYTF. The DNA of the CDR3 is TGTGCCAGCTCACCGGGGACAGGGAGGACTAACTATGGCTACACCTTC.

This rearrangement joins TRBV19 to TRBJ2-7; 8 positions match TRBD2. After removal of 6 bases from V and 9 bases from J, the junction contained 7 bases not matched to a gene. CDR1 LNHDA and CDR2 SQIVND come from the germline V gene (reference sequence). CDR3 size: 12 residues. This chain's CDR3 is CASSLPGGGQYF. As DNA, the CDR3 is TGTGCCAGTAGCCTCCCCGGGGGGGGGCAGTACTTC. Full variable domain (remainder filled in from reference TRBV19 and TRBJ2-7): DGGITQSPKYLFRKEGQNVTLSCEQNLNHDAMYWYRQDPGQGLRLIYYSQIVNDFQKGDIAEGYSVSREKKESFPLTVTSAQKNPTAFYLCASSLPGGGQYFGPGTRLTVT.

In this sample, this clone turned up once. This chain links TRBV7-3 with TRBJ1-1; 10 nucleotides agree with TRBD1. The germline gives CDR1 SGHTA, CDR2 FQGTGA. J gave up 9 bases and V 0 bases, and 10 bases lay outside the gene matches. The CDR3 is 16 amino acids. CDR3 loop: CASSLTTGGAGSKAFF. In nucleotides, the CDR3 is TGTGCCAGCAGCTTAACGACAGGGGGCGCCGGGTCCAAAGCTTTCTTT.

The chain is built from TRBV4-3 and TRBJ1-2, with a tentative D call TRBD1 (6 bases). The length of the CDR3 is 12 residues. The germline CDR1 and CDR2 sequences are LGHNA and YSLEER. V dropped 3 bases and J dropped 9 bases, with 11 bases sitting between them. The CDR3 DNA is TGCGCCAGCAGCCAGTACAGGGAGAGCTACACCTTC. Translated: CASSQYRESYTF.

This CDR3 is CASSLVDGFDEQFF. The CDR3 DNA follows: TGCGCCAGCAGCTTGGTAGACGGGTTTGACGAGCAGTTCTTC. The chain has TRBV5-1 and TRBJ2-1; D is unresolved. V was clipped by 0 bases and J by 10 bases, with 14 bases between them. CDR1 is SGHRS and CDR2 is YFSETQ in the germline V gene. The CDR3 contains 14 residues.

This clone was detected only a few times. V is TRBV5-1 and J is TRBJ2-1; 14 nucleotides match TRBD2. Trimming removed 4 bases from V and 8 bases from J; junction bases left unmatched: 14. The germline V gene encodes CDR1 SGHRS and CDR2 YFSETQ. This CDR3 has 18 residues. CDR3 residues: CASSEGLAGVLPGDEQFF. CDR3 sequence (DNA): TGCGCCAGCAGCGAGGGACTAGCGGGAGTTCTCCCAGGGGATGAGCAGTTCTTC.

The genes are TRBV7-2 and TRBJ1-5; D call uncertain. Trimming shortened V by 3 bases and J by 6 bases, and 12 bases separated the two germline ends. The CDR3 is 14 residues long. The germline gives CDR1 SGHTA, CDR2 FQGNSA. CDR3 amino acids: CASSLTGFGQPQHF. CDR3 in DNA: TGTGCCAGCAGCTTGACCGGGTTTGGTCAGCCCCAGCATTTT. Drawing the rest from reference TRBV7-2 and TRBJ1-5, the complete variable domain is GAGVSQSPSNKVTEKGKDVELRCDPISGHTALYWYRQSLGQGLEFLIYFQGNSAPDKSGLPSDRFSAERTGGSVSTLTIQRTQQEDSAVYLCASSLTGFGQPQHFGDGTRLSIL.

Concerning this clone itself: The germline gene is not matched at one end of the junction; a read error may be the cause. The J gene is TRBJ1-5, the V gene TRBV7-9, with TRBD1 matching 9 bases. The germline gives CDR1 SEHNR, CDR2 FQNEAQ (reference sequence). This CDR3 has 16 residues. In DNA, the CDR3 is TGTTCCAGCAGCCCCGGGACAGGGAATAGCAATCAGCCCCAGCATTTT. Translated, it gives CSSSPGTGNSNQPQHF.

The chain uses TRBV27 and TRBJ2-2, with 7 bases lining up with TRBD2. Germline CDR1 MNHEY, CDR2 SMNVEV (reference sequence). CDR3 length: 15 residues. V lost 6 bases and J lost 4; bases outside the gene matches: 8. The CDR3 reads CASRPGLPITGELFF. The CDR3 DNA sequence: TGTGCCAGCAGGCCGGGACTACCTATCACCGGGGAGCTGTTTTTT.

Notes on this clone: Here the CDR3 omits its conserved ending phenylalanine or tryptophan, so a read error is the likely source. The genes are TRBV11-3 and TRBJ1-1; TRBD1 is a possible D gene (5 bases). Germline V gene data show CDR1 as SGHNT and CDR2 as YENEEA. This CDR3 is 14 amino acids long. V lost 4 bases to trimming and J lost 1 base, with 10 bases between them. CDR3 residues: CASSSLDRNTEAFL. CDR3 nucleotides: TGTGCCAGCAGCTCCCTCGACAGGAACACTGAAGCTTTCCTT.

DNA for the CDR3: TGCAGCGTCGACAGATGGGACAGGGGTAGAAGTGAGCAGTTCTTC. Amino acid sequence: CSVDRWDRGRSEQFF. This chain joins TRBV29-1 and TRBJ2-1, with 10 bases fitting TRBD1. This CDR3 is built from 15 residues. Germline values: CDR1 SQVTM, CDR2 ANQGSEA. Germline trimming cut 6 bases from V and 9 bases from J; bases unmatched to any gene: 14.

J is TRBJ2-7 and V is TRBV11-3, with D perhaps TRBD1 (6 bases). This CDR3 has 13 residues. V gave up 5 bases and J gave up 7 bases, with 15 bases separating them. CDR1 is SGHNT and CDR2 is YENEEA in the germline V gene. DNA for the CDR3: TGTGCCAGCAGCCCCTCCTTACAGGGAGAGCAGTACTTC. This translates into CASSPSLQGEQYF.

Comment on this clone: Other DNA variants within this sample encode the same CDR3. The chain joins TRBV5-1 to TRBJ2-7, with 10 positions matching TRBD1. This CDR3 contains 14 residues. V was pared by 2 bases and J by 2 bases, with 1 base of the junction left unmatched. Germline loops: CDR1 SGHRS, CDR2 YFSETQ. CDR3 sequence (DNA): TGCGCCAGCAGCTTAGGACAGGGGGCCTACGAGCAGTACTTC. Protein sequence: CASSLGQGAYEQYF.

The rearrangement links TRBV9 to TRBJ2-2, with 8 bases that match TRBD2. The CDR3 contains 15 residues. The J segment lost 1 base and the V segment lost 2 bases, leaving 1 base of the junction unmatched. Germline V CDR1 and CDR2: SGDLS, YYNGEE. The DNA for the CDR3 is TGTGCCAGCAGCGTGAGCGGGAGGAACACCGGGGAGCTGTTTTTT. Its protein product is CASSVSGRNTGELFF.